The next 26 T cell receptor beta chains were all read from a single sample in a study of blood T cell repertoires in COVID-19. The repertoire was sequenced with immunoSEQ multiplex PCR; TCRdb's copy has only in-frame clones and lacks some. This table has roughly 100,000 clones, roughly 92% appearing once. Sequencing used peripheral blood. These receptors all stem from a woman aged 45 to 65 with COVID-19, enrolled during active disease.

CDR3 DNA sequence: TGTGCCAGCAGTGAGTACAGAGTGAGTGGCTACACCTTC. This sequence encodes CASSEYRVSGYTF. V usage is TRBV6-1 and J usage is TRBJ1-2; D not certain. Trimming shortened V by 3 bases and J by 7 bases, and 12 bases separated the two germline ends. The germline V gene has CDR1 MNHNS and CDR2 SASEGT. The CDR3 is 13 amino acids.

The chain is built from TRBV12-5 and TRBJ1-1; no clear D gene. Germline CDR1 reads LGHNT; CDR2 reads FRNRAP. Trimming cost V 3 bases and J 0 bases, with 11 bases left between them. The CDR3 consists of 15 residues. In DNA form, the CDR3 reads TGTGCTAGTGGTTTCGCTGGGCTCATGAACACTGAAGCTTTCTTT. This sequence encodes CASGFAGLMNTEAFF.

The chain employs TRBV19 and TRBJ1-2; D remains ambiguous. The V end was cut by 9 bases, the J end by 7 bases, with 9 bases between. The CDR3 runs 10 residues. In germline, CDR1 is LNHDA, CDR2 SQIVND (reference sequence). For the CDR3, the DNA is TGTGCCAGCAGACATGGTGGCTACACCTTC. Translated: CASRHGGYTF.

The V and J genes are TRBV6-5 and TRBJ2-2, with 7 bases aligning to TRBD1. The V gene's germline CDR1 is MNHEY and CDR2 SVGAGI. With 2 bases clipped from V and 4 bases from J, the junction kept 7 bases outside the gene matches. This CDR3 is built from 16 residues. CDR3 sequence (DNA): TGTGCCAGCAGTTACCGTGTGACAGGGCTCACCGGGGAGCTGTTTTTT. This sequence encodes CASSYRVTGLTGELFF.

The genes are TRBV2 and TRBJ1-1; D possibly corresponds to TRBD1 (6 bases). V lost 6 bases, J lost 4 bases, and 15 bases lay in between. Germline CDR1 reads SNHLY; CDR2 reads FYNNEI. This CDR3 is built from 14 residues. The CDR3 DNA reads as TGTGCCAGCAGCCTCGACAGGCAGTCCACTGAAGCTTTCTTT. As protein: CASSLDRQSTEAFF.

CDR3 bases: TGTGCCACCAGTGACCCAGGGTGGCCCTATGGCTACACCTTC. Its translation is CATSDPGWPYGYTF. The chain combines TRBV24-1 with TRBJ1-2; maybe TRBD1 (5 bases). Trimming left V 4 bases short and J 4 bases short, with 12 bases between. CDR3 length equals 14 residues. Germline CDR1 is KGHDR and CDR2 is SFDVKD.

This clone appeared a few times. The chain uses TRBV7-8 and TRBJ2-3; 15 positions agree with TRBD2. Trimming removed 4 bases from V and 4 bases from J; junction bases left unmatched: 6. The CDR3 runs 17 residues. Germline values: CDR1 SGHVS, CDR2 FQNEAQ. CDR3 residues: CASSSGLAGGPADTQYF. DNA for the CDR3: TGTGCCAGCAGCTCCGGACTAGCGGGGGGGCCTGCAGATACGCAGTATTTT.

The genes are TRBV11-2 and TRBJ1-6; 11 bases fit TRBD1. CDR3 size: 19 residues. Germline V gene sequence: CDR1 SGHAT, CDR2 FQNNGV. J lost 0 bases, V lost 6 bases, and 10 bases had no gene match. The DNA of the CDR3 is TGTGCCAGCAGATACGGGACAGGGGGACCAAGCTCCTATAATTCACCCCTCCACTTT. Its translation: CASRYGTGGPSSYNSPLHF.

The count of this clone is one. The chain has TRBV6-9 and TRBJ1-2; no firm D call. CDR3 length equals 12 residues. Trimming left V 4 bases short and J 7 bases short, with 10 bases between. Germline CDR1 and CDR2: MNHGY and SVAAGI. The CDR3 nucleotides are TGTGCCAGCAGTTCGGAGTCGGCTGGCTACACCTTC. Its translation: CASSSESAGYTF.

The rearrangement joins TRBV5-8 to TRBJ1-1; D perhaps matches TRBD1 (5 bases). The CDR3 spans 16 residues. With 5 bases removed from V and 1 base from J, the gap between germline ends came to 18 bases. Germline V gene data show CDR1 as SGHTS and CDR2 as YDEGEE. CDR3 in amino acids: CASRPRISTGNTEAFF. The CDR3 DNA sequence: TGTGCCAGCAGACCTCGAATCTCAACAGGGAACACTGAAGCTTTCTTT.

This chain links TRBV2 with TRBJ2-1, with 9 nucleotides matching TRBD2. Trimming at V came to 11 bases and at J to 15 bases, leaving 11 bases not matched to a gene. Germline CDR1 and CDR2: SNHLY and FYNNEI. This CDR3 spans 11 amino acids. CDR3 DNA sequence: TGTGCCGCGGGGCGGGGGGGATTGGCGTTCTTC. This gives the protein CAAGRGGLAFF.

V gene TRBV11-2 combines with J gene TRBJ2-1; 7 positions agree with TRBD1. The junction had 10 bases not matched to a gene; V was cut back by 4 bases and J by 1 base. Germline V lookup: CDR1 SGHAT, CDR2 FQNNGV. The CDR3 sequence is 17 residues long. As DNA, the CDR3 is TGTGCCAGCAGCTCCCGACAGGGATCTGGTTCCTACAATGAGCAGTTCTTC. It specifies CASSSRQGSGSYNEQFF.

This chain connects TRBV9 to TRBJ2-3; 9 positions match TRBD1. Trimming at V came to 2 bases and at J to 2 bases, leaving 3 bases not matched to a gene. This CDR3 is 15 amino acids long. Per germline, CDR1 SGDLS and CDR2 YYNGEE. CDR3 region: CASSVWTGVTDTQYF. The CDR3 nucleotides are TGTGCCAGCAGCGTCTGGACAGGGGTCACAGATACGCAGTATTTT. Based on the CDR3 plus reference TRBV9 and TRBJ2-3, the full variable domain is DSGVTQTPKHLITATGQRVTLRCSPRSGDLSVYWYQQSLDQGLQFLIQYYNGEERAKGNILERFSAQQFPDLHSELNLSSLELGDSALYFCASSVWTGVTDTQYFGPGTRLTVL.

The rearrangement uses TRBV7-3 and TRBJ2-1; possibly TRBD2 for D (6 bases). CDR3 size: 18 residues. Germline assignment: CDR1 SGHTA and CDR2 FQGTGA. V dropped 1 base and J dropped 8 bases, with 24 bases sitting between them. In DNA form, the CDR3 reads TGTGCCAGCAGCTTAAGAGCGGGCGCGGATACGGTCCCCCATGAGCAGTTCTTC. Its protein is CASSLRAGADTVPHEQFF. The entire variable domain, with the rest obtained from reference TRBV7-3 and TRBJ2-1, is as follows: GAGVSQTPSNKVTEKGKYVELRCDPISGHTALYWYRQSLGQGPEFLIYFQGTGAADDSGLPNDRFFAVRPEGSVSTLKIQRTERGDSAVYLCASSLRAGADTVPHEQFFGPGTRLTVL.

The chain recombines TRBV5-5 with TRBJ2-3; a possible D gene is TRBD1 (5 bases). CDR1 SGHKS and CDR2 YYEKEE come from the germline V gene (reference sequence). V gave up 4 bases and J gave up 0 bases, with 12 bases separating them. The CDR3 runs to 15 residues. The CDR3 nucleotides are TGTGCCAGCAGCCAGACAGTAGCTAGCACAGATACGCAGTATTTT. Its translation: CASSQTVASTDTQYF. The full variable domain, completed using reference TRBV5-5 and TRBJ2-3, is DAGVTQSPTHLIKTRGQQVTLRCSPISGHKSVSWYQQVLGQGPQFIFQYYEKEERGRGNFPDRFSARQFPNYSSELNVNALLLGDSALYLCASSQTVASTDTQYFGPGTRLTVL.

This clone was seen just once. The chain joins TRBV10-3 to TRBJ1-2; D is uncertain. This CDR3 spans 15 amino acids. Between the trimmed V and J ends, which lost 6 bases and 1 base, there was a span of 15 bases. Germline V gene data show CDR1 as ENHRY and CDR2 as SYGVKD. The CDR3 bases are TGTGCCATCAGGCATACCAGCCGAGGTAACTATGGCTACACCTTC. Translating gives CAIRHTSRGNYGYTF.

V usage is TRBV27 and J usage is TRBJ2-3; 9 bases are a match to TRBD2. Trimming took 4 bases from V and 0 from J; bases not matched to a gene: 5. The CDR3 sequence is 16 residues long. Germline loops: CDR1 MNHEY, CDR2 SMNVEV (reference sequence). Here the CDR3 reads CASSSSLAGSTDTQYF. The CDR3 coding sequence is TGTGCCAGCAGTTCGTCGCTAGCGGGGAGCACAGATACGCAGTATTTT.

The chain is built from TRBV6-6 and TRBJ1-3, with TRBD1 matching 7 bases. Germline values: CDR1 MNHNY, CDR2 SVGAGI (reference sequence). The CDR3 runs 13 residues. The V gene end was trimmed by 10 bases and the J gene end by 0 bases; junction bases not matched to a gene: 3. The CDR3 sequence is CATGTASGNTIYF. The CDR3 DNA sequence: TGTGCCACCGGGACAGCCTCTGGAAACACCATATATTTT.

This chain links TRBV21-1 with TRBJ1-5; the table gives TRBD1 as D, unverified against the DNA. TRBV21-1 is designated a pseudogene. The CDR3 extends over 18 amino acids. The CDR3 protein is CASRLSRTGTKSNQPQHF. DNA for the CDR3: TGTGCCAGCAGACTGAGTCGGACAGGGACTAAGAGCAATCAGCCCCAGCATTTT.

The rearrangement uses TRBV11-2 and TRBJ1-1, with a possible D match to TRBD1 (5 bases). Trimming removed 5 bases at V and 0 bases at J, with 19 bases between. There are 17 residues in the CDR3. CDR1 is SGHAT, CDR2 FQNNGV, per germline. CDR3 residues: CASSLTSYAGLNTEAFF. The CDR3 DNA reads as TGTGCCAGCAGCCTAACTTCCTATGCAGGGCTGAACACTGAAGCTTTCTTT. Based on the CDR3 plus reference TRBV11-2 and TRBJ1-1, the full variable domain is EAGVAQSPRYKIIEKRQSVAFWCNPISGHATLYWYQQILGQGPKLLIQFQNNGVVDDSQLPKDRFSAERLKGVDSTLKIQPAKLEDSAVYLCASSLTSYAGLNTEAFFGQGTRLTVV.

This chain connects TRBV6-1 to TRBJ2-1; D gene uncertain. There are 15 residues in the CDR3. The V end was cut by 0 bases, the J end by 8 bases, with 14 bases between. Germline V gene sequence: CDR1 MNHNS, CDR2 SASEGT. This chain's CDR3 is CASSEAQPGFDEQFF. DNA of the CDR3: TGTGCCAGCAGTGAAGCGCAGCCGGGTTTTGATGAGCAGTTCTTC.

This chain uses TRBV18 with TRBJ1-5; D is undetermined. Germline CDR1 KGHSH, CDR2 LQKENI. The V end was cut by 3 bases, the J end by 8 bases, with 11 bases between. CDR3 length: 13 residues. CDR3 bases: TGTGCCAGCTCACCCTCGGAGTTTGAGCCCCAGCATTTT. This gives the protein CASSPSEFEPQHF. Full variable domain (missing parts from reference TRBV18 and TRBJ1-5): NAGVMQNPRHLVRRRGQEARLRCSPMKGHSHVYWYRQLPEEGLKFMVYLQKENIIDESGMPKERFSAEFPKEGPSILRIQQVVRGDSAAYFCASSPSEFEPQHFGDGTRLSIL.

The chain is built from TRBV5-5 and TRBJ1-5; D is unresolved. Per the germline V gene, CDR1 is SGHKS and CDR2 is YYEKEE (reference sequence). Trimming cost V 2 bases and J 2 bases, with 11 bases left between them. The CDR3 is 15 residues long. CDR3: CASSFQDSGNQPQHF. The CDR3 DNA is TGTGCCAGCAGCTTTCAGGACTCCGGCAATCAGCCCCAGCATTTT. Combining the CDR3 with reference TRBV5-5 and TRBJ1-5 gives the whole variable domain DAGVTQSPTHLIKTRGQQVTLRCSPISGHKSVSWYQQVLGQGPQFIFQYYEKEERGRGNFPDRFSARQFPNYSSELNVNALLLGDSALYLCASSFQDSGNQPQHFGDGTRLSIL.

CDR3 in amino acids: CASSLGQRGGMFLFF. CDR3 DNA sequence: TGTGCCAGCAGCTTAGGACAGCGGGGGGGTATGTTCTTGTTCTTC. The rearrangement uses TRBV7-2 and TRBJ2-1; TRBD2 matches 10 bases. V dropped 1 base and J dropped 15; count of bases not matched to a gene: 12. The CDR3 spans 15 residues. The germline V gene has CDR1 SGHTA and CDR2 FQGNSA. Together with reference TRBV7-2 and TRBJ2-1, the CDR3 gives the full variable domain: GAGVSQSPSNKVTEKGKDVELRCDPISGHTALYWYRQSLGQGLEFLIYFQGNSAPDKSGLPSDRFSAERTGGSVSTLTIQRTQQEDSAVYLCASSLGQRGGMFLFFGPGTRLTVL.

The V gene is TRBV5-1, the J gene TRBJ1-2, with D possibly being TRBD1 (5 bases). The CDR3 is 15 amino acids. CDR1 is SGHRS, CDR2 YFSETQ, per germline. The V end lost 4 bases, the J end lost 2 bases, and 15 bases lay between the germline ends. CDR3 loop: CASSPRAGGNYGYTF. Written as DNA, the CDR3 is TGCGCCAGCAGCCCGCGGGCGGGGGGGAACTATGGCTACACCTTC. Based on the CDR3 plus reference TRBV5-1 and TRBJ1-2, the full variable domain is KAGVTQTPRYLIKTRGQQVTLSCSPISGHRSVSWYQQTPGQGLQFLFEYFSETQRNKGNFPGRFSGRQFSNSRSEMNVSTLELGDSALYLCASSPRAGGNYGYTFGSGTRLTVV.

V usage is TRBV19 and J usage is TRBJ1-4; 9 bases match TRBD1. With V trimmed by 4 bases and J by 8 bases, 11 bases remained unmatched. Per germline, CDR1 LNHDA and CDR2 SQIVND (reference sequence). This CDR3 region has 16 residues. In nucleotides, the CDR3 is TGTGCCAGTAGTACCAAAACAGGGGGCGCAGGAGAAAAACTGTTTTTT. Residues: CASSTKTGGAGEKLFF.